This TCR beta chain was sequenced in a study of blood T cell repertoires in COVID-19. Looking at the study overall: COVID-19 samples from acute and convalescent phases originated in the United States, Italy and Spain.

Sequencing used immunoSEQ multiplex PCR; TCRdb keeps in-frame clones, though not all of them. The repertoire includes over 200,000 clones, over 80% of them detected once, and about 3.5% sits in the top ten. All exposed participants met a person with COVID-19 within 2 weeks before entering the study. The V and J ends lost 0 bases and 2 bases, in that order; junction bases with no gene match: 4. The CDR3 length is 15 residues. CDR1 and CDR2 from the germline V gene are GTSNPN and SVGIG (reference sequence). V is TRBV30 and J is TRBJ1-3; 7 bases fit TRBD1. This sequence originates from a woman aged 30 to 39 who had been exposed to COVID-19. Sequenced sample: PBMCs or T cells enriched from blood (not recorded which). The CDR3 sequence: CAWSVLQGTGNTIYF. CDR3 nucleotides: TGTGCCTGGAGTGTTCTACAGGGGACTGGAAACACCATATATTTT.